These 8 T cell receptor beta chains were all obtained from the same sample, sequenced in a study of graft-versus-host responses after intestinal transplantation. Antigens for these TCRs are unknown. Method: immunoSEQ multiplex PCR; TCRdb's copy keeps in-frame clones and lacks some. The sample records about 71,000 clones, about 92% being singletons. The sequencing used unstimulated CD8+ T cells sorted from spleen or lymph node cells, collected before intestinal transplant. The receptor set was obtained from a human donor who received an intestinal transplant.

The CDR3 coding sequence is TGTGCCAGCAGCGACCCAGGGGGCGCAACCGGGGAGCTGTTTTTT. This translates into CASSDPGGATGELFF. V is TRBV7-6 and J is TRBJ2-2; TRBD1 aligns across 8 bases. After removal of 5 bases from V and 5 bases from J, the junction contained 7 bases not matched to a gene. The CDR3 length is 15 residues. Germline CDR1 SGHVS, CDR2 FNYEAQ. The full variable domain, with the rest looked up from reference TRBV7-6 and TRBJ2-2, is GAGVSQSPRYKVTKRGQDVALRCDPISGHVSLYWYRQALGQGPEFLTYFNYEAQQDKSGLPNDRFSAERPEGSISTLTIQRTEQRDSAMYRCASSDPGGATGELFFGEGSRLTVL.

V usage is TRBV4-1 and J usage is TRBJ2-1, with D possibly matching TRBD1 (6 bases). The CDR3 covers 15 residues. Trimming pared 2 bases from V and 2 bases from J, leaving 10 bases between. Germline values: CDR1 MGHRA, CDR2 YSYEKL. CDR3 coding DNA: TGCGCCAGCAGCCAAACGACAGGACCCTACAATGAGCAGTTCTTC. It codes for CASSQTTGPYNEQFF.

The chain recombines TRBV25-1 with TRBJ1-2; TRBD1 matches at 8 bases. The CDR3 is 15 residues long. Germline-derived CDR1 and CDR2 are MGHDK and SYGVNS. Trimming at V came to 4 bases and at J to 3 bases, leaving 7 bases not matched to a gene. DNA for the CDR3: TGTGCCAGCAGTGCTCCCGGACAGGGCGACTATGGCTACACCTTC. This sequence encodes CASSAPGQGDYGYTF.

V and J are TRBV10-2 and TRBJ2-1, with 11 bases that match TRBD2. Germline CDR1 is WSHSY and CDR2 is SAAADI. V shed 7 bases and J 4 bases; nucleotides not matched to a gene: 6. CDR3 size: 15 residues. CDR3 sequence (DNA): TGCGCCAGCACCCCCCTAGCGGGGGGTTACAATGAGCAGTTCTTC. It specifies CASTPLAGGYNEQFF.

The rearrangement joins TRBV29-1 to TRBJ1-1, with D perhaps matching TRBD1 (5 bases). Germline values: CDR1 SQVTM, CDR2 ANQGSEA. The CDR3 is made up of 11 amino acids. V shed 6 bases and J shed 5 bases, with 10 bases lying between them. The CDR3 nucleotides read TGCAGCGTAACTCGGGGGACTGAAGCTTTCTTT. It codes for CSVTRGTEAFF.

The rearrangement uses TRBV9 and TRBJ2-7; tentatively, D is TRBD2 (6 bases). Trimming left V 3 bases short and J 1 base short, with 17 bases between. CDR1 and CDR2 (germline): SGDLS, YYNGEE. The CDR3 has 16 amino acids. The CDR3 loop is CASSGGAGGPSYEQYF. The DNA of the CDR3 is TGTGCCAGCAGCGGAGGGGCCGGGGGACCTTCCTACGAGCAGTACTTC.

This clone came up a few times. This chain connects TRBV5-1 to TRBJ2-2; D is ambiguous. V dropped 4 bases and J dropped 6 bases, with 7 bases sitting between them. The CDR3 loop spans 12 amino acids. Per germline, CDR1 SGHRS and CDR2 YFSETQ. Written as DNA, the CDR3 is TGCGCCAGCAGCGAACTCCCCGGGGAGCTGTTTTTT. Amino acid sequence: CASSELPGELFF.

This clone was found once. The J gene is TRBJ2-5, the V gene TRBV19; perhaps TRBD1 as D (6 bases). Per the germline V gene, CDR1 is LNHDA and CDR2 is SQIVND (reference sequence). The V end was cut by 5 bases, the J end by 2 bases, with 15 bases between. CDR3 size: 15 residues. Here the CDR3 DNA reads TGTGCCAGTAGTTCAGAGGGGGACGGACAAGAGACCCAGTACTTC. This codes for CASSSEGDGQETQYF.